These T cell receptor beta chains were read from a single sample in a study of control samples from healthy donors and cancer patients. Method: immunoSEQ multiplex PCR; TCRdb's copy keeps in-frame clones and lacks some. The table shows roughly 69,000 clones, with 70% to 90% occurring only once. Sequenced input: PBMCs. The receptors derive from a woman between 45 and 65 years old with head and neck cancer. Both conserved end residues are part of each CDR3. A D gene is named only where the DNA matches it firmly. The size field is filled for only some rows; it gives once, few, many or a size class.

D | size | J | V | DNA | CDR3
- | - | TRBJ1-4 | TRBV3-1/TRBV3-2 | TGTGCCAGCAGCCCCCAAGGGTACCCAACTAATGAAAAACTGTTTTTT | CASSPQGYPTNEKLFF
- | - | TRBJ2-3 | TRBV5-1 | TGCGCCAGCAGCTTGGGGGCTAGGCAGGATACGCAGTATTTT | CASSLGARQDTQYF
TRBD2 | - | TRBJ2-1 | TRBV9 | TGTGCCAGCAGCCCCCGCGTAGCGGGGGCTCTAGACAATGAGCAGTTCTTC | CASSPRVAGALDNEQFF
- | few | TRBJ1-2 | TRBV5-4 | TGTGCCAGCAGTATCCAGGGACTTTCCTATGGCTACACCTTC | CASSIQGLSYGYTF
- | - | TRBJ1-2 | TRBV4-3 | TGCGCCAGCAGCCAAGAGGGCGGCTGGGTCAGTGGCTACACCTTC | CASSQEGGWVSGYTF
TRBD1 | - | TRBJ2-1 | TRBV28 | TGTGCCGGAAAAGGACAGGGAGAATCCAATGAGCAGTTCTTC | CAGKGQGESNEQFF
- | - | TRBJ2-3 | TRBV19 | TGTGCCAGTACCGAATCAACAGGGACAGATACGCAGTATTTT | CASTESTGTDTQYF
TRBD1 | - | TRBJ2-1 | TRBV5-1 | TGCGCCAGCAGCTTCCCGGGACAGTACAATGAGCAGTTCTTC | CASSFPGQYNEQFF
- | - | TRBJ1-5 | TRBV27 | TGTGCCAGCAGTTGGATTGGGGGGCCTGTCCCCACGGCCCAGCATTTT | CASSWIGGPVPTAQHF
- | once | TRBJ1-6 | TRBV6-5 | TGTGCCAGCAAAATAGAGGTACAGGGTTGGTCACCCCTCCACTTT | CASKIEVQGWSPLHF
- | - | TRBJ1-2 | TRBV10-1 | TGCGCCAGCAGTAGGGACGGTTTAAACTATGGCTACACCTTC | CASSRDGLNYGYTF
- | once | TRBJ1-1 | TRBV2 | TGTGCCAGCAGTGATCCGGGGGGTAGGACTGAAGCTTTCTTT | CASSDPGGRTEAFF
- | - | TRBJ2-2 | TRBV12-3/TRBV12-4 | TGTGCCAGCAGCTCCCAGGGATCCAGGGAGCTGTTTTTT | CASSSQGSRELFF
TRBD1 | - | TRBJ2-2 | TRBV15 | TGTGCCACCAGCAGGAGAGGGGGCGCGAACACCGGGGAGCTGTTTTTT | CATSRRGGANTGELFF
- | - | TRBJ2-2 | TRBV28 | TGTGCCAGCGGGGAACAGGGTGGCACCGGGGAGCTGTTTTTT | CASGEQGGTGELFF
TRBD1 | - | TRBJ1-5 | TRBV7-2 | TGTGCCAGCAGCTTAGTACAGGGGGCGAGGGAGCCCCAGCATTTT | CASSLVQGAREPQHF
- | - | TRBJ1-6 | TRBV6-1 | TGTGCCAGCAGTGAAAATCCGACAGCCCCGTCCTCACCCCTCCACTTT | CASSENPTAPSSPLHF
- | - | TRBJ2-7 | TRBV7-9 | TGTGCCAGCAGCCGCATGGGGGACGAGCAGTACTTC | CASSRMGDEQYF
TRBD2 | - | TRBJ2-7 | TRBV30 | TGTGCCTGGATCCCGGGACTAGCGGGGAGGTCCTACGAGCAGTACTTC | CAWIPGLAGRSYEQYF
TRBD2 | - | TRBJ2-7 | TRBV7-2 | TGTGCCAGCAGCTTAGTGGGACTAGAGGCCTACGAGCAGTACTTC | CASSLVGLEAYEQYF
TRBD1 | - | TRBJ2-3 | TRBV5-6 | TGTGCCAGCAGCCCTCGGGACAGGGTGGCAGATACGCAGTATTTT | CASSPRDRVADTQYF
- | - | TRBJ2-7 | TRBV6-5 | TGTGCCAGCAAACTAGGCAGCGCCTACGAGCAGTACTTC | CASKLGSAYEQYF
- | - | TRBJ1-3 | TRBV18 | TGTGCCAGCTCCCCGGCGACAGGTTTCTCATACACCATATATTTT | CASSPATGFSYTIYF
- | once | TRBJ2-4 | TRBV2 | TGTGCCAGCGCGGACAGTATAGCCAAAAACATTCAGTACTTC | CASADSIAKNIQYF
TRBD1 | - | TRBJ2-2 | TRBV19 | TGTGCCAGTAGTATCCTGACAGGGGGCGGAACCGGGGAGCTGTTTTTT | CASSILTGGGTGELFF
- | - | TRBJ2-5 | TRBV7-2 | TGTGCCAGCAGCACCCGCTCGAGCAAAGAGACCCAGTACTTC | CASSTRSSKETQYF
- | - | TRBJ1-1 | TRBV28 | TGTGCCAGCAGTTTAAATGGGGCGCAAGCTTTCTTT | CASSLNGAQAFF
- | - | TRBJ2-7 | TRBV28 | TGTGCCAGCAGTTCTCGACAAGAGCAGTACTTC | CASSSRQEQYF
- | once | TRBJ2-7 | TRBV6-1 | TGTGCCAGCACTAACGGACAGATCTACGAGCAGTACTTC | CASTNGQIYEQYF
- | - | TRBJ2-7 | TRBV7-2 | TGTGCCAGCAGCTTAACGGGTATGGACTACGAGCAGTACTTC | CASSLTGMDYEQYF
TRBD1 | - | TRBJ1-1 | TRBV4-1 | TGCGCCAGCCATGCATCCGACAGGGCGTCCATGAACACTGAAGCTTTCTTT | CASHASDRASMNTEAFF
TRBD1 | - | TRBJ1-2 | TRBV3-1/TRBV3-2 | TGTGCCAGCAGCCAAGAAGGGACAGGGTATGCTGGCTACACCTTC | CASSQEGTGYAGYTF
TRBD2 | few | TRBJ2-3 | TRBV10-3 | TGTGCCATCAGGGCCAAACTAGCGGCAGATACGCAGTATTTT | CAIRAKLAADTQYF
- | few | TRBJ1-2 | TRBV5-1 | TGCGCCAGCAGCCCAGAGCTCCCCCTTCGGGATGGCTACACCTTC | CASSPELPLRDGYTF
TRBD1 | few | TRBJ2-7 | TRBV20-1 | TGCAGTGCGCGGACAGGGCCCGAGCAGTACTTC | CSARTGPEQYF
- | - | TRBJ1-5 | TRBV28 | TGTGCCAGCAGTCCCCCAGGCGGCCAGACCCAGCATTTT | CASSPPGGQTQHF